The 13 T cell receptor beta chains given below trace back to one sample, sequenced in a study of T-cell reconstitution after alpha-beta-depleted transplantation in children. It was with unique molecular identifiers that the TCRbeta library was prepared. Via MiXCR, TCRdb re-called the PCR reads, giving one row per CDR3 protein. The sample lists roughly 100,000 distinct CDR3 sequences; 7.5% to 9.5% were seen once. The sequenced sample was PBMCs, obtained before TCRalphabeta/CD19-depleted stem cell transplant. These receptors were taken from a boy aged 2 to 10 with acute lymphoblastic leukemia, due to receive a stem cell transplant.

Ten or more counts support this clonotype. V is TRBV4-1 and J is TRBJ2-5; no reliable D call. Germline loops: CDR1 MGHRA, CDR2 YSYEKL. CDR3 length: 14 amino acids. V was cut by 0 bases and J by 4 bases, with 9 bases left in between. The DNA for the CDR3 is TGCGCCAGCAGCCAAGAGGTAGAAGGAGAGACCCAGTACTTC. Translated: CASSQEVEGETQYF.

Many counts were recorded for this clonotype. The V and J genes are TRBV5-1 and TRBJ1-2; no firm D call. Germline V gives CDR1 SGHRS, CDR2 YFSETQ. The CDR3 length is 14 residues. V was cut by 5 bases and J by 7 bases, with 18 bases left in between. The CDR3 nucleotides read TGCGCCAGCAGTCCGTCTGGACTGTTGAGTGGCTACACCTTC. Translating it yields CASSPSGLLSGYTF.

The sample holds many counts of this clonotype. The gene calls are TRBV7-2 and TRBJ2-7; tentatively, D is TRBD2 (6 bases). The V gene lost 8 bases and the J gene lost 7 bases, with 21 bases spanning the gap. This CDR3 contains 14 residues. CDR1 and CDR2 from the germline V gene are SGHTA and FQGNSA. The CDR3 DNA reads as TGTGCCAGCGGGCGAAACGGGGGAGACGGGGAGCAGTACTTC. This codes for CASGRNGGDGEQYF.

This clonotype was seen at least ten times. The rearrangement uses TRBV5-1 and TRBJ2-1; the match to TRBD2 covers 8 bases. Trimming took 4 bases from V and 7 from J; bases not matched to a gene: 10. The germline V gene encodes CDR1 SGHRS and CDR2 YFSETQ. This CDR3 has 15 residues. DNA for the CDR3: TGCGCCAGCAGCAAACCGGGGGGGCTTGTAAATGAGCAGTTCTTC. Its translation is CASSKPGGLVNEQFF.

This clonotype was seen only a few times. The genes are TRBV14 and TRBJ2-1; 12 bases are a match to TRBD2. Germline trimming cut 4 bases from V and 2 bases from J; bases unmatched to any gene: 3. Per the germline V gene, CDR1 is SGHDN and CDR2 is FVKESK. This CDR3 contains 16 residues. CDR3 amino acids: CASSPLAGGPYNEQFF. Written as DNA, the CDR3 is TGTGCCAGCAGCCCTCTAGCGGGGGGGCCCTACAATGAGCAGTTCTTC. Combining the CDR3 with reference TRBV14 and TRBJ2-1 gives the whole variable domain EAGVTQFPSHSVIEKGQTVTLRCDPISGHDNLYWYRRVMGKEIKFLLHFVKESKQDESGMPNNRFLAERTGGTYSTLKVQPAELEDSGVYFCASSPLAGGPYNEQFFGPGTRLTVL.

V usage is TRBV10-3 and J usage is TRBJ1-2; a weak D match, TRBD1 (5 bases). The CDR3 spans 14 residues. CDR1 and CDR2 (germline): ENHRY, SYGVKD. V lost 5 bases and J 4 bases, leaving 14 bases between the germline ends. The CDR3 region is CAISRGVVGYGYTF. In nucleotides, the CDR3 is TGTGCCATCAGTCGGGGGGTAGTAGGCTATGGCTACACCTTC.

The sample holds a few counts of this clonotype. The V and J genes are TRBV5-5 and TRBJ2-7; 9 bases align to TRBD1. Per germline, CDR1 SGHKS and CDR2 YYEKEE (reference sequence). The CDR3 is 15 residues long. With V trimmed by 2 bases and J by 1 base, 4 bases remained unmatched. DNA for the CDR3: TGTGCCAGCAGCTTAACAGGGGGCGCGTCCTACGAGCAGTACTTC. Amino acids: CASSLTGGASYEQYF.

This clonotype was recorded at least ten times. This chain uses TRBV12-3 or TRBV12-4 with TRBJ2-2; 10 positions agree with TRBD2. V shed 4 bases and J 6 bases; nucleotides not matched to a gene: 8. CDR3 length equals 16 residues. The CDR3 reads CASSYPSGGRAGELFF. The CDR3 DNA reads TGTGCCAGCAGTTACCCTAGCGGGGGTCGGGCCGGGGAGCTGTTTTTT.

This clonotype was seen repeatedly, ten times or more. V usage is TRBV7-9 and J usage is TRBJ1-5; TRBD1 agrees at 10 bases. The V gene end was trimmed by 3 bases and the J gene end by 6 bases; junction bases not matched to a gene: 5. The germline CDR1 and CDR2 sequences are SEHNR and FQNEAQ (reference sequence). The CDR3 covers 15 residues. CDR3 coding DNA: TGTGCCAGCAGCTTTGGGACAGGGGAATTTCAGCCCCAGCATTTT. Its translation: CASSFGTGEFQPQHF.

This clonotype came up a few times. This CDR3 reads CASSLGWGKNPSTDTQYF. The CDR3 DNA sequence: TGCGCCAGCAGCTTAGGGTGGGGGAAGAATCCTAGCACAGATACGCAGTATTTT. V and J are TRBV5-1 and TRBJ2-3; D tentatively reads TRBD1 or TRBD2 (5 bases each). The germline V and J ends were trimmed by 2 bases and 0 bases, with 19 bases remaining between them. CDR3 size: 18 residues. Germline V CDR1 and CDR2: SGHRS, YFSETQ.

This clonotype was seen ten or more times. CDR3 nucleotides: TGTGCCAGCAGTGACACTAGCGGGGGCACAGATACGCAGTATTTT. This sequence encodes CASSDTSGGTDTQYF. The chain has TRBV6-4 and TRBJ2-3; 10 bases line up with TRBD2. Germline V gives CDR1 MRHNA, CDR2 SNTAGT. J gave up 1 base and V 2 bases, and 0 bases lay outside the gene matches. This CDR3 has 15 residues.

This clonotype came up a few times. The chain carries TRBV29-1 and TRBJ1-1, with D possibly TRBD1 on 6 matching bases. The CDR3 totals 12 residues. Germline CDR1 reads SQVTM; CDR2 reads ANQGSEA. Deletions cut 6 bases from V and 8 bases from J, with 16 bases between. The CDR3 nucleotides read TGCAGCGTCCTCACCATCAGGGGCGAAGCTTTCTTT. Its translation is CSVLTIRGEAFF.

This clonotype was detected many times. The rearrangement joins TRBV11-1 to TRBJ2-5, with a weak D call TRBD1 (6 bases). Trimming took off 5 bases at V and 2 bases at J, with 15 bases between the two ends. This CDR3 comprises 15 residues. Looked up from germline, CDR1 is SGHAT and CDR2 is FQDESV (reference sequence). This CDR3 reads CASSRQTGRQETQYF. The CDR3 DNA follows: TGTGCCAGCAGCCGTCAAACAGGGCGACAAGAGACCCAGTACTTC.